The 23 T cell receptor beta chains listed next were all sequenced from one sample in a study of T cells in women clearing cervical HPV infection. Produced via immunoSEQ multiplex PCR; TCRdb's table is partial and in-frame only. The data show about 36,000 clones, and the top ten clones hold approximately 3.7%. Input material: blood buffy coat. The source is a woman aged 18-69 years with a cervical HPV16 infection that either progressed to CIN3+ or cleared (not recorded which).

Points on this clone: The read falls 3 residues short of the CDR3 end, and the missing part is taken from the germline J gene. The chain carries TRBV19 and TRBJ2-1, with D tentatively TRBD1 (6 bases). Trimming took 5 bases from V and 6 from J, leaving 26 bases between them. The CDR3 has 18 residues. Germline V gene lookup returns CDR1 LNHDA and CDR2 SQIVND (reference sequence). Incomplete CDR3 DNA: TGTGCCAGTAGTTTGAATCTACTAGAAAGGGGGATAGTCAATGAG. It is translated as CASSLNLLERGIVNE. The whole CDR3 sequence reads CASSLNLLERGIVNEQFF.

As concerns this clone: The observed sequence ends 3 residues before the CDR3 terminus, with the missing tail filled in from the germline J gene. J is TRBJ2-1 and V is TRBV20-1; D is undetermined. CDR1 is DFQATT and CDR2 is SNEGSKA in the germline V gene (reference sequence). The CDR3 is made up of 15 amino acids. Trimming pared 0 bases from V and 0 bases from J, leaving 9 bases between. The part of the CDR3 DNA that was read is TGCAGTGCTAGAGAAACCGGGTTCTCCTACAATGAG. It codes for CSARETGFSYNE. In full, the CDR3 is CSARETGFSYNEQFF.

As concerns this clone: The sequence runs out 3 residues before the end of the CDR3; the remainder is reconstructed from the germline J gene. This chain joins TRBV6-7 and TRBJ2-7; TRBD2 matches at 13 bases. TRBV6-7 is flagged as an ORF with uncertain function. The V segment lost 6 bases and the J segment 1 base; nucleotides outside the gene matches: 9. CDR3 length: 17 residues. Incomplete CDR3 DNA: TGTGCCAGCAGCACCGGGACTAGCGGGGAGGAATCCTACGAG. It is translated as CASSTGTSGEESYE. The whole CDR3 region reads CASSTGTSGEESYEQYF.

CDR3 bases read: TGTGCCAGTAGTATAGATTCAGGAACAGATACG. Translation gives CASSIDSGTDT. The full CDR3 protein is CASSIDSGTDTQYF. The chain has TRBV19 and TRBJ2-3; D not certain. Read sequence stops 3 residues before the CDR3 end, and the germline J gene provides the missing end. CDR1 is LNHDA and CDR2 is SQIVND in the germline V gene (reference sequence). The CDR3 is 14 residues long. V dropped 0 bases and J dropped 3 bases, with 7 bases sitting between them.

For this clone: Read coverage stops 3 residues before the CDR3 terminus; the germline J gene supplies the remainder. This sequence joins TRBV12-3 or TRBV12-4 and TRBJ1-3; TRBD1 is a possible D gene (5 bases). The CDR3 extends over 13 amino acids. V lost 6 bases to trimming and J lost 2 bases, with 8 bases between them. The sequenced part of the CDR3 DNA is TGTGCCAGCAGCCGGACAACTGGAAACACC. Amino acid sequence: CASSRTTGNT. The whole CDR3 region reads CASSRTTGNTIYF.

About this clone: The read ends 3 residues shy of where the CDR3 ends; the end is completed using the germline J gene. The chain carries TRBV11-2 and TRBJ1-2; 8 positions agree with TRBD1. The junction had 6 bases not matched to a gene; V was cut back by 5 bases and J by 1 base. The CDR3 is made up of 15 amino acids. CDR1 SGHAT and CDR2 FQNNGV come from the germline V gene. CDR3 loop: CASSPWDRNNYGYTF. The CDR3 bases that were read are TGTGCCAGCAGCCCCTGGGACAGGAATAACTATGGC.

A word on this clone: The read is 3 residues too short to cover the CDR3 end, so that end is filled in from the germline J gene. The V gene is TRBV5-4, the J gene TRBJ2-1, with 9 bases identical to TRBD2. V shed 4 bases and J 6 bases; nucleotides not matched to a gene: 8. There are 15 residues in the CDR3. Germline V gene lookup returns CDR1 SGHNT and CDR2 YYREEE (reference sequence). The CDR3 spells CASSRQAGGPNEQFF. The DNA read from the CDR3 is TGTGCCAGCAGCCGACAAGCGGGGGGACCCAATGAG.

About this clone itself: The read stops 3 residues short of the end of the CDR3; the missing end is completed from the germline J gene. The rearrangement uses TRBV19 and TRBJ2-7; D remains unclear. There are 13 residues in the CDR3. V gave up 5 bases and J gave up 0 bases, with 8 bases separating them. Germline lookup yields CDR1 LNHDA and CDR2 SQIVND (reference sequence). This CDR3 reads CASSPQNSYEQYF. The sequenced CDR3 bases are TGTGCCAGTAGTCCACAGAACTCCTACGAG.

As to this clone: The read finishes 3 residues shy of the CDR3 end, and the germline J gene is used to complete it. The chain carries TRBV7-2 and TRBJ1-4; D is ambiguous. This CDR3 is 16 amino acids long. V gave up 0 bases and J gave up 0 bases, with 8 bases separating them. Looked up from germline, CDR1 is SGHTA and CDR2 is FQGNSA. The part of the CDR3 DNA that was read is TGTGCCAGCAGCTTAGCCAGGTTTGCAACTAATGAAAAA. Amino acid sequence: CASSLARFATNEK. The full CDR3 protein is CASSLARFATNEKLFF.

Comments on this clone: Read sequence stops 3 residues before the CDR3 end, and the germline J gene provides the missing end. J is TRBJ1-6 and V is TRBV11-2; 7 positions match TRBD1. Losses at the gene ends were 5 bases for V and 10 bases for J; bases not matched to a gene: 8. Germline V gives CDR1 SGHAT, CDR2 FQNNGV. CDR3 length: 14 amino acids. The CDR3 spells CASSRQGGESPLHF. Incomplete CDR3 DNA: TGTGCCAGCAGCCGACAGGGCGGCGAATCACCC.

In the case of this clone: The read comes to an end 3 residues before the CDR3 does, leaving the germline J gene to fill in the end. The chain uses TRBV7-9 and TRBJ2-3; TRBD2 matches 7 bases. Germline V lookup: CDR1 SEHNR, CDR2 FQNEAQ (reference sequence). The CDR3 runs 13 residues. V trimming: 5 bases; J trimming: 7 bases; junction bases outside the gene matches: 6. The CDR3 bases that were read are TGTGCCAGCAGCCCGTCGGGGGGAAATACG. The encoded protein is CASSPSGGNT. The entire CDR3 sequence reads CASSPSGGNTQYF.

Worth noting for this clone: The read ends 3 residues before the CDR3 terminus; that terminus is restored from the germline J gene. The chain uses TRBV11-2 and TRBJ1-1; D remains unclear. The CDR3 length is 12 residues. The germline V gene encodes CDR1 SGHAT and CDR2 FQNNGV. The CDR3 reads CASSLDLGRAFF. The CDR3 bases that were read are TGTGCCAGCAGCTTAGATCTTGGCAGG.

A word on this clone: One end of the junction varies from germline; a read error may be responsible. The CDR3 end falls 3 residues outside the read, so it is completed with the germline J gene. The V call is TRBV7-7, the J call TRBJ1-2; a possible D gene is TRBD1 (5 bases). Per the germline V gene, CDR1 is SSHAT and CDR2 is FNYEAQ (reference sequence). This CDR3 has 15 amino acids. The DNA read from the CDR3 is TGTGCTAGCAGCTTAGCAGGGTCTAGCACAGATACC. This sequence encodes CASSLAGSSTDT. The whole CDR3 protein reads CASSLAGSSTDTYTF.

Of note for this clone: The CDR3 is cut off 3 residues early in the read; its end comes from the germline J gene. V gene TRBV6-2 or TRBV6-3 combines with J gene TRBJ1-4; 7 nucleotides align to TRBD1. Trimming took 0 bases from V and 8 from J; bases not matched to a gene: 6. The germline CDR1 and CDR2 sequences are MNHEY and SVGEGT. This CDR3 region has 15 residues. The chain's CDR3 is CASSYSTTGYEKLFF. The sequenced part of the CDR3 DNA is TGTGCCAGCAGTTACTCTACGACAGGGTACGAAAAA.

About this clone itself: The read stops 3 residues short of the end of the CDR3; the missing end is completed from the germline J gene. The chain uses TRBV11-1 and TRBJ2-1, with 7 bases matching TRBD2. V lost 4 bases and J lost 9; bases outside the gene matches: 12. Germline lookup yields CDR1 SGHAT and CDR2 FQDESV (reference sequence). This CDR3 has 15 amino acids. CDR3 sequence reads: CASSSGTTSFGEQFF. The CDR3 DNA, read in part, is TGTGCCAGCAGCTCCGGGACTACGAGTTTCGGTGAG.

Regarding this clone: The read terminates 3 residues ahead of where the CDR3 ends, so the germline J gene completes it. The J gene is TRBJ2-3, the V gene TRBV20-1; TRBD1 agrees at 7 bases. Trimming took 0 bases from V and 4 from J; bases not matched to a gene: 13. There are 17 residues in the CDR3. CDR1 is DFQATT, CDR2 SNEGSKA, per germline (reference sequence). The DNA read from the CDR3 is TGCAGTGCTAGAGATTGGGTGGCAGGGGGTCTTGCAGATACG. It codes for CSARDWVAGGLADT. The whole CDR3 protein reads CSARDWVAGGLADTQYF.

In the case of this clone: Coverage ceases 3 residues before the CDR3 finishes, and the germline J gene fills in the end. The rearrangement links TRBV11-2 to TRBJ2-7; 8 nucleotides align to TRBD2. Germline CDR1 reads SGHAT; CDR2 reads FQNNGV. J lost 3 bases, V lost 1 base, and 5 bases had no gene match. There are 15 residues in the CDR3. The CDR3 bases that were read are TGTGCCAGCAGCTTAGGGCGGGGGGCTTTCTACGAG. Amino acids: CASSLGRGAFYE. The CDR3 as a whole reads CASSLGRGAFYEQYF.

Of note for this clone: The sequenced fragment ends 3 residues before the CDR3 boundary, so the rest is inferred from the germline J gene. The rearrangement joins TRBV23-1 to TRBJ1-5; D may be TRBD1 (5 bases). TRBV23-1 is known as an ORF, though its function is uncertain. The germline V and J ends were trimmed by 6 bases and 6 bases, with 24 bases remaining between them. The CDR3 runs 17 residues. CDR3 sequence: CASRCAGPQICSQPQHF. Incomplete CDR3 DNA: TGCGCCAGCAGGTGTGCGGGGCCCCAGATTTGCAGTCAGCCC.

Notes on this clone: The read stops 3 residues short of the end of the CDR3; the missing end is completed from the germline J gene. This sequence joins TRBV19 and TRBJ1-1, with D perhaps TRBD1 (6 bases). Trimming left V 5 bases short and J 3 bases short, with 16 bases between. The CDR3 has 15 amino acids. Germline lookup yields CDR1 LNHDA and CDR2 SQIVND (reference sequence). CDR3 bases read: TGTGCCAGTAGTTCCGCAGGGGTTCCGGACACTGAA. Protein sequence: CASSSAGVPDTE. The whole CDR3 reads CASSSAGVPDTEAFF.

Notes on this clone: A read error may account for a junction end that differs from germline. The read ends 3 residues before the CDR3 terminus; that terminus is restored from the germline J gene. This chain links TRBV4-2 with TRBJ1-1; TRBD1 is a possible D gene (5 bases). Germline V gives CDR1 LGHNA, CDR2 YNFKEQ. The CDR3 sequence is 13 residues long. CDR3 in amino acids: CASSQTENTEAFF. CDR3 DNA (partial): TGCGCCAGCAGCCAGACAGAGAACACTGAA.

About this clone itself: The CDR3 extends 3 residues past the end of the read, so its final part is completed from the germline J gene. This rearrangement joins TRBV7-3 to TRBJ1-2; TRBD1 is a possible D gene (5 bases). The CDR3 runs to 13 residues. CDR1 is SGHTA and CDR2 is FQGTGA in the germline V gene. V lost 5 bases and J 6 bases, leaving 13 bases between the germline ends. The CDR3 sequence is CASSPDRHHGYTF. The covered CDR3 bases are TGTGCCAGCAGCCCAGACAGACATCATGGC. Together with reference TRBV7-3 and TRBJ1-2, the CDR3 gives the full variable domain: GAGVSQTPSNKVTEKGKYVELRCDPISGHTALYWYRQSLGQGPEFLIYFQGTGAADDSGLPNDRFFAVRPEGSVSTLKIQRTERGDSAVYLCASSPDRHHGYTFGSGTRLTVV.

As to this clone: Coverage ceases 3 residues before the CDR3 finishes, and the germline J gene fills in the end. The rearrangement joins TRBV7-6 to TRBJ2-5, with 11 bases matching TRBD2. With 5 bases clipped from V and 3 bases from J, the junction kept 2 bases outside the gene matches. CDR1 and CDR2 from the germline V gene are SGHVS and FNYEAQ. The CDR3 extends over 14 amino acids. CDR3 sequence: CASSPGLAEETQYF. The covered CDR3 bases are TGTGCCAGCAGCCCGGGACTAGCGGAAGAGACC. Based on the CDR3 plus reference TRBV7-6 and TRBJ2-5, the full variable domain is GAGVSQSPRYKVTKRGQDVALRCDPISGHVSLYWYRQALGQGPEFLTYFNYEAQQDKSGLPNDRFSAERPEGSISTLTIQRTEQRDSAMYRCASSPGLAEETQYFGPGTRLLVL.

About this clone: A read error may account for a junction end that differs from germline. The CDR3 end is not reached by the read, which stops 3 residues before it; the germline J gene fills it in. This sample also contains other DNA sequences that code for the same CDR3. The genes are TRBV30 and TRBJ1-3, with 9 bases lining up with TRBD1. CDR3 length equals 15 residues. CDR1 is GTSNPN, CDR2 SVGIG, per germline (reference sequence). The CDR3 loop reads CAWSVGDRAGNTIYF. Partial CDR3 DNA: TGTGCCTGGAGTGTGGGGGACAGGGCCGGAAACACG. Drawing the rest from reference TRBV30 and TRBJ1-3, the complete variable domain is SQTIHQWPATLVQPVGSPLSLECTVEGTSNPNLYWYRQAAGRGLQLLFYSVGIGQISSEVPQNLSASRPQDRQFILSSKKLLLSDSGFYLCAWSVGDRAGNTIYFGEGSWLTVV.